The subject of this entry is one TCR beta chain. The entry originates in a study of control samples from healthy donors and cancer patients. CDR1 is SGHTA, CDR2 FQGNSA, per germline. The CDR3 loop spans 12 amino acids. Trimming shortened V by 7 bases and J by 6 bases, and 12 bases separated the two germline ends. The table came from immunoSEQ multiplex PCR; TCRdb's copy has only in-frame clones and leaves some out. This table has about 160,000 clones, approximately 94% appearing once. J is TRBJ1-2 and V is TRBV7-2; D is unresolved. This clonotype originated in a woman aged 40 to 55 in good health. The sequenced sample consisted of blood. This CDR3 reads CASTGAGHGYTF. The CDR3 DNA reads TGTGCCAGCACCGGAGCAGGTCATGGCTACACCTTC.